This T cell receptor (beta chain) came from a study of CD8 T cells in Susac syndrome. High-throughput TCR beta sequencing covered peripheral CD8+ and CD4+ T cells. Reverse transcription of roughly 0.45 to 1 ug RNA was performed with random hexamers. A single record per CDR3 protein comes from TCRdb applying MiXCR to the immunoSEQ multiplex PCR reads. The sample has approximately 150,000 distinct CDR3 sequences; approximately 94% are singletons. Sequenced input: CD4+ T cells from PBMCs. The sequence came from a human donor with Susac syndrome.

CDR3 nucleotide sequence: TGCAGTGCCTTAGGGACAGTCCCCTACGAGCAGTACTTC. It codes for CSALGTVPYEQYF. J is TRBJ2-7 and V is TRBV20-1, with 7 positions matching TRBD1. V dropped 6 bases and J dropped 2; count of bases not matched to a gene: 7. This CDR3 is 13 amino acids long. Germline V gene lookup returns CDR1 DFQATT and CDR2 SNEGSKA (reference sequence).